Below, one T cell receptor (beta chain) is given with its context. The antigen remains unidentified. PCR employed 60 Vbeta and 13 Jbeta primers. Some clones are missing from TCRdb's copy, which holds only in-frame ones; the method was immunoSEQ multiplex PCR. Here the sample spans 95,000 to 150,000 clones, 80% being singletons. The source of the sample is a study of cytomegalovirus exposure and HLA in healthy donors. The CDR3 covers 16 residues. V shed 0 bases and J 8 bases; nucleotides not matched to a gene: 5. CDR1 and CDR2 from the germline V gene are LNHNV and YYDKDF (reference sequence). Points from the study as a whole: The classifier was said to identify cytomegalovirus status with high specificity and sensitivity.

This TCR derives from a man younger than 40 in good health and CMV-seropositive. The sequencing input was PBMCs. The V call is TRBV15, the J call TRBJ1-4; TRBD1 agrees at 11 bases. The CDR3 is CATSRDFRTGGEKLFF. CDR3 nucleotides: TGTGCCACCAGCAGAGACTTTAGGACAGGGGGCGAAAAACTGTTTTTT.